This TCR beta chain was documented in a study of T cells after yellow fever vaccination. Looking at the study overall: Preparing low-cell-number fractions relied on SMART-Seq v4 Ultra Low Input. Study-wide findings and caveats: Weaker, the secondary response peaked sooner, at day 5 versus 15.

This clonotype was picked up a small number of times. What it binds is not known. Conversion of TCR transcripts into cDNA relied on 5'RACE template switching, which added a universal primer site and UMIs. Using its own MiXCR run on the 5' RACE reads, TCRdb lists one record per CDR3 protein. This repertoire shows more than 300,000 distinct CDR3 sequences, around 4.4% found once; its top ten account for around 19%. V shed 4 bases and J shed 0 bases, with 21 bases lying between them. This CDR3 region has 18 residues. Looked up from germline, CDR1 is MNHNY and CDR2 is SVGAGI (reference sequence). V and J are TRBV6-6 and TRBJ1-1; TRBD1 might be the D (6 bases). This receptor was taken from a young man who received the YFV17D yellow fever vaccine. The sequenced sample was PBMCs, obtained 15 days after the yellow fever booster vaccination. In DNA form, the CDR3 reads TGTGCCAGCAGTTCCCCTTACAGGGAGTTGCCCATGAACACTGAAGCTTTCTTT. Its translation: CASSSPYRELPMNTEAFF.